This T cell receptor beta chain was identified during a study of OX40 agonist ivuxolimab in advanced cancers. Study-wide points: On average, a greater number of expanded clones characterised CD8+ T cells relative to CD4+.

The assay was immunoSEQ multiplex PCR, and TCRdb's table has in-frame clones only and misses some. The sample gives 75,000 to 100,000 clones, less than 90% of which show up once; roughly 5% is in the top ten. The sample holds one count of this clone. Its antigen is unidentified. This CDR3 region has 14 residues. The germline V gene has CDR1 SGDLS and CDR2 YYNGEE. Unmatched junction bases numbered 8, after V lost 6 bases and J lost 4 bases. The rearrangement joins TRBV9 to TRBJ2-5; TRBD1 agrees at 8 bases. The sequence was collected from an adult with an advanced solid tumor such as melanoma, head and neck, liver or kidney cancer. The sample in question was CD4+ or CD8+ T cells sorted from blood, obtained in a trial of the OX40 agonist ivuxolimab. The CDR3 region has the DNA TGTGCCAGCACCGCAGGGGGCGCGGGAGAGACCCAGTACTTC. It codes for CASTAGGAGETQYF.